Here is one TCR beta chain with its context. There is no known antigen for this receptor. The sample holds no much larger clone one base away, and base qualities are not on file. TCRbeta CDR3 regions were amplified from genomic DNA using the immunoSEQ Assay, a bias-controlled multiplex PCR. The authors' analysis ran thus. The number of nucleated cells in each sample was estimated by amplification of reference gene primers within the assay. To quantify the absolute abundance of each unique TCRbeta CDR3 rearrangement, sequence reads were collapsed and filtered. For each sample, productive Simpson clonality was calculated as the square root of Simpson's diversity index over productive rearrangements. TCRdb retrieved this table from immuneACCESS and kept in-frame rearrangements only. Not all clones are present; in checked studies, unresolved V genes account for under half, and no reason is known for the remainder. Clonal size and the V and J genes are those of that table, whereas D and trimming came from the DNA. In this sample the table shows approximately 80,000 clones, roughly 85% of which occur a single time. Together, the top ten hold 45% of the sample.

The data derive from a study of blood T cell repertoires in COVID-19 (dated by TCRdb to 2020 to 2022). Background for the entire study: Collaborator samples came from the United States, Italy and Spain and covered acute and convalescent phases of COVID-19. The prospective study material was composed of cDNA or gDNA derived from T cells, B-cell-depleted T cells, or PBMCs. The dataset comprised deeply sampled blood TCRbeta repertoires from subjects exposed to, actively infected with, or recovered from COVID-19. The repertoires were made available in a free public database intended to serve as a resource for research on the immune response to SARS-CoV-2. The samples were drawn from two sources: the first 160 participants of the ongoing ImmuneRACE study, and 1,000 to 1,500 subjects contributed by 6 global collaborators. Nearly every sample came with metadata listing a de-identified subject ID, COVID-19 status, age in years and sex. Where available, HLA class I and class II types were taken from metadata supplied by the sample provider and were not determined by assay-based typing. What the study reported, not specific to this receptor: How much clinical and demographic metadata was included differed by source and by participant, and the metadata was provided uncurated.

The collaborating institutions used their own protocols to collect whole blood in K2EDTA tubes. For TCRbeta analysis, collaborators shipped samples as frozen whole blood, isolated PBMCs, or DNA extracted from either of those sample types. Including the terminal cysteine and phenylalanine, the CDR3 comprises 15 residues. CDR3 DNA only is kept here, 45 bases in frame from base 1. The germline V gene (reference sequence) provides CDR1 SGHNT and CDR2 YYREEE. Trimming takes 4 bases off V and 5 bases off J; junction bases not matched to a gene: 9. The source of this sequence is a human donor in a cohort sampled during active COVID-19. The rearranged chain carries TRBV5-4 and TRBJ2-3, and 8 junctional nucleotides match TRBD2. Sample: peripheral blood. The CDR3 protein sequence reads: CASSPSTSEVDTQYF. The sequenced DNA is TGTGCCAGCAGCCCATCGACTAGCGAGGTAGATACGCAGTATTTT.